The 20 T cell receptor beta chains listed next were all sequenced from one sample in a study of blood T cell repertoires in COVID-19. Method: immunoSEQ multiplex PCR; TCRdb's copy keeps in-frame clones and lacks some. Of roughly 140,000 clones detected, roughly four fifths appear once; the ten largest clones hold more than 5.5%. The sequenced sample consisted of PBMCs or T cells enriched from blood (not recorded which). These receptors were taken from a man between 45 and 60 years old who had recovered from COVID-19.

This clone was recorded once. J is TRBJ1-1 and V is TRBV5-1, with D perhaps TRBD1 (6 bases). From germline, CDR1 is SGHRS and CDR2 YFSETQ. The CDR3 is made up of 13 amino acids. Deletions cut 4 bases from V and 2 bases from J, with 9 bases between. The CDR3 nucleotides are TGCGCCAGCAGCGGGGGCCTCAACACTGAAGCTTTCTTT. This gives the protein CASSGGLNTEAFF.

The chain combines TRBV10-3 with TRBJ2-3; 10 nucleotides align to TRBD2. Unmatched junction bases numbered 4, after V lost 5 bases and J lost 5 bases. This CDR3 region has 14 residues. Germline CDR1 and CDR2: ENHRY and SYGVKD. The CDR3 DNA is TGTGCCATCAGTAGCGGGGGGGCGAGAGATACGCAGTATTTT. This codes for CAISSGGARDTQYF.

There are a few counts of this clone. V gene TRBV19 combines with J gene TRBJ1-1; TRBD1 agrees at 7 bases. J gave up 1 base and V 4 bases, and 9 bases lay outside the gene matches. The germline V gene has CDR1 LNHDA and CDR2 SQIVND (reference sequence). The CDR3 is made up of 16 amino acids. CDR3 loop: CASSNTGVGANTEAFF. The DNA for the CDR3 is TGTGCCAGTAGTAATACAGGGGTGGGTGCGAACACTGAAGCTTTCTTT.

The CDR3 here is CASSPYGLAGGLGATQYF. Written as DNA, the CDR3 is TGTGCCAGCAGCCCATACGGACTAGCGGGGGGCCTAGGGGCGACCCAGTACTTC. The chain employs TRBV7-2 and TRBJ2-5, with 14 bases matching TRBD2. The CDR3 is made up of 18 amino acids. Per germline, CDR1 SGHTA and CDR2 FQGNSA. V shed 5 bases and J 7 bases; nucleotides not matched to a gene: 15.

The V call is TRBV9, the J call TRBJ2-7, with a possible D match to TRBD2 (7 bases). Trimming left V 6 bases short and J 2 bases short, with 18 bases between. The CDR3 is made up of 15 amino acids. Germline values: CDR1 SGDLS, CDR2 YYNGEE. The CDR3 DNA sequence: TGTGCCAGCATCGCCCCGCGGGGGCCCGCCTACGAGCAGTACTTC. Translation gives CASIAPRGPAYEQYF.

The chain uses TRBV11-2 and TRBJ2-3; 9 nucleotides align to TRBD2. The V gene end was trimmed by 4 bases and the J gene end by 5 bases; junction bases not matched to a gene: 4. This CDR3 is built from 14 residues. Germline CDR1 reads SGHAT; CDR2 reads FQNNGV. CDR3 nucleotide sequence: TGTGCCAGCAGCTCCTCAGCGGGGGGAGATACGCAGTATTTT. Translation: CASSSSAGGDTQYF.

This rearrangement joins TRBV7-4 to TRBJ1-3; D perhaps matches TRBD1 (5 bases). Germline V gene lookup returns CDR1 SGHVT and CDR2 SQSDAQ. V lost 4 bases to trimming and J lost 4 bases, with 23 bases between them. CDR3 length: 18 amino acids. CDR3 sequence reads: CASSYNRTDKMGGNTIYF. For the CDR3, the DNA is TGTGCCAGCAGCTACAATAGAACGGACAAAATGGGGGGAAACACCATATATTTT.

V gene TRBV5-1 combines with J gene TRBJ2-7; TRBD2 agrees at 11 bases. The CDR3 contains 15 residues. Unmatched junction bases numbered 10, after V lost 5 bases and J lost 6 bases. Per the germline V gene, CDR1 is SGHRS and CDR2 is YFSETQ. This chain's CDR3 is CASSGTLAGGSEQYF. The DNA of the CDR3 is TGCGCCAGCAGTGGGACGCTAGCGGGAGGATCCGAGCAGTACTTC.

J is TRBJ2-7 and V is TRBV2; 7 bases line up with TRBD1. The V and J ends lost 7 bases and 3 bases, in that order; junction bases with no gene match: 15. This CDR3 has 16 residues. CDR1 is SNHLY, CDR2 FYNNEI, per germline. The CDR3 DNA follows: TGTGCCAGCAACCGGGACAGCCCCGAGTTGGGCTACGAGCAGTACTTC. Amino acids: CASNRDSPELGYEQYF.

This chain uses TRBV5-1 with TRBJ1-1, with D unclear. V lost 4 bases and J lost 3, with 13 bases in between. The CDR3 is 14 residues long. The germline V gene encodes CDR1 SGHRS and CDR2 YFSETQ. CDR3 bases: TGCGCCAGCAGCCTAACAGAATCCTACACTGAAGCTTTCTTT. As protein: CASSLTESYTEAFF.

V and J are TRBV7-9 and TRBJ2-1; 11 nucleotides align to TRBD2. Germline V gene data show CDR1 as SEHNR and CDR2 as FQNEAQ (reference sequence). The CDR3 has 15 amino acids. J gave up 8 bases and V 3 bases, and 6 bases lay outside the gene matches. The CDR3 nucleotides read TGTGCCAGCAGCTTTAGCGGGGGGGCCAGGGATGAGCAGTTCTTC. Protein product: CASSFSGGARDEQFF.

The chain couples TRBV28 to TRBJ1-5, with D possibly matching TRBD1 (6 bases). Trimming removed 2 bases at V and 3 bases at J, with 17 bases between. The CDR3 is made up of 17 amino acids. Germline CDR1 is MDHEN and CDR2 is SYDVKM. CDR3 sequence (DNA): TGTGCCAGCAGTTTACCCGTGGACAGCTTGAACAATCAGCCCCAGCATTTT. Protein sequence: CASSLPVDSLNNQPQHF.

The chain employs TRBV28 and TRBJ2-7, with D possibly matching TRBD1 (5 bases). Germline CDR1 MDHEN, CDR2 SYDVKM. The CDR3 is made up of 13 amino acids. The germline V and J ends were trimmed by 3 bases and 3 bases, with 9 bases remaining between them. The CDR3 sequence is CASSFPDSYEQYF. The CDR3 DNA is TGTGCCAGCAGTTTTCCCGACAGCTACGAGCAGTACTTC.

This clone has just one count. Here the CDR3 reads CASSLALGGTEAFF. CDR3 DNA sequence: TGTGCCAGCAGCTTAGCGCTAGGGGGTACTGAAGCTTTCTTT. This chain links TRBV7-2 with TRBJ1-1; possible D gene TRBD1, 6 bases. V shed 0 bases and J shed 5 bases, with 10 bases lying between them. Germline values: CDR1 SGHTA, CDR2 FQGNSA. The CDR3 sequence is 14 residues long.

The chain is built from TRBV2 and TRBJ1-5, with TRBD1 matching over 10 bases. V dropped 6 bases and J dropped 7; count of bases not matched to a gene: 3. CDR3 length: 13 amino acids. Germline CDR1 and CDR2: SNHLY and FYNNEI. The CDR3, as DNA: TGTGCCAGCAGGGGGACAGGGGCACAGCCCCAGCATTTT. Encoded protein: CASRGTGAQPQHF.

This chain uses TRBV6-4 with TRBJ1-6; possibly TRBD1 for D (5 bases). CDR1 is MRHNA, CDR2 SNTAGT, per germline. CDR3 length: 13 residues. V was cut by 6 bases and J by 7 bases, with 10 bases left in between. CDR3 nucleotide sequence: TGTGCCAGCAGAGGGGATTCGAATTCACCCCTCCACTTT. The encoded protein is CASRGDSNSPLHF.

This clone came up a few times. This chain joins TRBV29-1 and TRBJ1-1; 7 positions agree with TRBD1. The CDR3 has 12 amino acids. Unmatched junction bases numbered 8, after V lost 7 bases and J lost 6 bases. Germline-derived CDR1 and CDR2 are SQVTM and ANQGSEA. Here the CDR3 reads CSGYRGLAEAFF. CDR3 bases: TGCAGCGGGTACAGGGGCCTGGCTGAAGCTTTCTTT.

The chain employs TRBV10-2 and TRBJ1-4; possibly TRBD1 for D (5 bases). The CDR3 is 15 amino acids. Germline V CDR1 and CDR2: WSHSY, SAAADI. V was clipped by 6 bases and J by 8 bases, with 19 bases between them. The CDR3 loop reads CASSLDSFRGEKLFF. In DNA form, the CDR3 reads TGCGCCAGCAGCCTAGACAGTTTCCGGGGGGAAAAACTGTTTTTT.

The chain couples TRBV2 to TRBJ1-2; tentatively, D is TRBD1 (5 bases). Germline CDR1 reads SNHLY; CDR2 reads FYNNEI. Deletions cut 8 bases from V and 4 bases from J, with 11 bases between. This CDR3 has 12 residues. CDR3 DNA sequence: TGTGCCAGCGAAAGGACACTCTATGGCTACACCTTC. Amino acids: CASERTLYGYTF.

This rearrangement joins TRBV11-3 to TRBJ2-7; no reliable D call. The germline gives CDR1 SGHNT, CDR2 YENEEA. This CDR3 spans 11 amino acids. Trimming removed 4 bases from V and 3 bases from J, with 4 bases in between. The CDR3 here is CASSSRYEQYF. CDR3 coding DNA: TGTGCCAGCAGCTCCCGCTACGAGCAGTACTTC.